This T cell receptor (beta chain) was observed in a study of cytomegalovirus exposure and HLA in healthy donors. V lost 4 bases to trimming and J lost 0 bases, with 10 bases between them. CDR3 length equals 15 residues. CDR1 and CDR2 (germline): MGHRA, YSYEKL. The study ran its PCR with 60 Vbeta and 13 Jbeta primers. The data were produced by immunoSEQ multiplex PCR, yet TCRdb's version contains in-frame clones alone and is incomplete. Listed are about 67,000 clones; 1.5% to 2% falls within the top ten. This TCR was recovered from a woman aged 25 to 39 in good health and CMV-seronegative. The sequenced material came from PBMCs. V is TRBV4-1 and J is TRBJ1-3; D gene ambiguous. Here the CDR3 DNA reads TGCGCCAGCAGCCTAGCCTCGAGCTCTGGAAACACCATATATTTT. Amino acids: CASSLASSSGNTIYF.